This T cell receptor beta chain was profiled in a study of shared clonotypes between healthy human individuals. Overall study: CD4 naive and CD4 memory each took three plates per donor, while CD8 naive took two and CD8 memory one.

In regard to this clone: Its antigen remains unknown.

Whole-study findings and limits: Unshared clonotypes carried lower generation probabilities than those common to all four donors. What naive subsets generally showed was a larger estimated richness than memory subsets showed.

With V trimmed by 4 bases and J by 4 bases, 9 bases remained unmatched. The CDR3 spans 15 residues. The germline V gene has CDR1 MNHNS and CDR2 SASEGT. Sequenced by immunoSEQ multiplex PCR; TCRdb stores in-frame clones only, minus some. This table holds over 2 million clones, 90% to 95% found once. In the CD4+ fraction, cells were divided into CD45RA+ naive and CD45RA-negative memory subsets. The clonotype comes from a young man in good health. V is TRBV6-1 and J is TRBJ1-2; 7 bases align to TRBD1. Sequencing was performed on naive CD4+ T cells sorted from blood. Regarding subset: CD45RA+ positively selected. CDR3 in amino acids: CASSVAGDRGYGYTF. In nucleotides, the CDR3 is TGTGCCAGCAGTGTTGCGGGGGACAGAGGCTATGGCTACACCTTC.